The 11 T cell receptor beta chains below were found in one sample sequenced in a study of cytomegalovirus exposure and HLA in healthy donors. A multiplex PCR was run with 60 Vbeta primers and 13 Jbeta primers. Some clones are missing from TCRdb's copy, which holds only in-frame ones; the method was immunoSEQ multiplex PCR. The table lists 210,000 or so clones, around 83% of them singletons. Sequencing used PBMCs. Receptors were obtained from a girl between 2 and 10 years old in good health and CMV-seronegative.

The chain employs TRBV4-1 and TRBJ1-1; 9 nucleotides match TRBD1. Germline-derived CDR1 and CDR2 are MGHRA and YSYEKL. V gave up 4 bases and J gave up 1 base; unmatched junction bases: 10. The CDR3 consists of 17 residues. The CDR3: CASSPGTGKPRNTEAFF. DNA for the CDR3: TGCGCCAGCAGCCCCGGGACAGGGAAGCCCCGGAACACTGAAGCTTTCTTT.

The rearrangement links TRBV6-5 to TRBJ2-7, with 8 bases aligning to TRBD2. The CDR3 spans 12 residues. Germline CDR1 and CDR2: MNHEY and SVGAGI. V was pared by 7 bases and J by 7 bases, with 6 bases of the junction left unmatched. The CDR3 spells CASKLAAGEQYF. DNA of the CDR3: TGTGCCAGCAAACTAGCGGCGGGAGAGCAGTACTTC.

Turning to this clone: Other DNA sequences in the sample encode the same CDR3. The chain joins TRBV2 to TRBJ1-4; no definite D call. This CDR3 comprises 14 residues. Looked up from germline, CDR1 is SNHLY and CDR2 is FYNNEI. Trimming removed 6 bases at V and 0 bases at J, with 8 bases between. The CDR3 region is CASSLLATNEKLFF. The CDR3 nucleotides read TGTGCCAGCAGCCTACTTGCAACTAATGAAAAACTGTTTTTT.

In nucleotides, the CDR3 is TGTGCTAGTGGTTTGGTCACAGGGCCAGATACGCAGTATTTT. Encoded protein: CASGLVTGPDTQYF. V is TRBV12-5 and J is TRBJ2-3, with D perhaps matching TRBD1 (6 bases). V dropped 0 bases and J dropped 4 bases, with 8 bases sitting between them. Germline values: CDR1 LGHNT, CDR2 FRNRAP. CDR3 length: 14 residues.

V and J are TRBV6-1 and TRBJ1-6; TRBD1 might be the D (6 bases). Trimming took off 4 bases at V and 5 bases at J, with 18 bases between the two ends. CDR1 is MNHNS and CDR2 is SASEGT in the germline V gene. CDR3 length equals 17 residues. CDR3 sequence: CASSVRGGGWNNSPLHF. In DNA, the CDR3 is TGTGCCAGCAGTGTGAGGGGGGGCGGTTGGAATAATTCACCCCTCCACTTT.

The V gene is TRBV2, the J gene TRBJ2-5, with D possibly TRBD1 on 6 matching bases. The CDR3 contains 12 residues. Germline V gene data show CDR1 as SNHLY and CDR2 as FYNNEI. Trimming cost V 9 bases and J 4 bases, with 12 bases left between them. The CDR3 reads CARTGYPETQYF. In DNA form, the CDR3 reads TGTGCCAGAACAGGGTATCCAGAGACCCAGTACTTC. Full variable domain (rest looked up from reference TRBV2 and TRBJ2-5): EPEVTQTPSHQVTQMGQEVILRCVPISNHLYFYWYRQILGQKVEFLVSFYNNEISEKSEIFDDQFSVERPDGSNFTLKIRSTKLEDSAMYFCARTGYPETQYFGPGTRLLVL.

The V call is TRBV6-1, the J call TRBJ1-5; TRBD1 might be the D (6 bases). Germline V lookup: CDR1 MNHNS, CDR2 SASEGT. Trimming stripped 3 bases from V and 1 base from J, with 10 bases between. CDR3 length: 15 residues. In DNA form, the CDR3 reads TGTGCCAGCAGTGACGACAGGTTAAGCAATCAGCCCCAGCATTTT. Its protein product is CASSDDRLSNQPQHF.

The chain couples TRBV7-2 to TRBJ2-7, with 7 bases identical to TRBD2. Germline V CDR1 and CDR2: SGHTA, FQGNSA. J gave up 3 bases and V 3 bases, and 2 bases lay outside the gene matches. The CDR3 is made up of 13 amino acids. The CDR3 DNA is TGTGCCAGCAGCTTGGGGAGGGTCTACGAGCAGTACTTC. Protein sequence: CASSLGRVYEQYF. The full variable domain, in which reference TRBV7-2 and TRBJ2-7 provide the parts outside the CDR3, is GAGVSQSPSNKVTEKGKDVELRCDPISGHTALYWYRQSLGQGLEFLIYFQGNSAPDKSGLPSDRFSAERTGGSVSTLTIQRTQQEDSAVYLCASSLGRVYEQYFGPGTRLTVT.

This chain connects TRBV9 to TRBJ2-2, with a tentative D call TRBD2 (7 bases). The CDR3 covers 17 residues. Germline V lookup: CDR1 SGDLS, CDR2 YYNGEE. V shed 0 bases and J shed 0 bases, with 12 bases lying between them. The CDR3 here is CASSVAGGPSNTGELFF. The CDR3 DNA reads as TGTGCCAGCAGCGTAGCCGGGGGGCCATCGAACACCGGGGAGCTGTTTTTT.

The J gene is TRBJ2-7, the V gene TRBV5-1, with 7 bases identical to TRBD1. Germline V lookup: CDR1 SGHRS, CDR2 YFSETQ. Trimming at V came to 0 bases and at J to 5 bases, leaving 11 bases not matched to a gene. There are 16 residues in the CDR3. This CDR3 is CASSLAGAGGRDEQYF. CDR3 coding DNA: TGCGCCAGCAGCTTGGCTGGGGCAGGGGGTCGCGACGAGCAGTACTTC.

V gene TRBV2 combines with J gene TRBJ2-7; D gene uncertain. V was pared by 3 bases and J by 6 bases, with 6 bases between. Per the germline V gene, CDR1 is SNHLY and CDR2 is FYNNEI. The CDR3 is 11 residues long. The CDR3 here is CASSESAEQYF. The CDR3 bases are TGTGCCAGCAGTGAGAGCGCCGAGCAGTACTTC.